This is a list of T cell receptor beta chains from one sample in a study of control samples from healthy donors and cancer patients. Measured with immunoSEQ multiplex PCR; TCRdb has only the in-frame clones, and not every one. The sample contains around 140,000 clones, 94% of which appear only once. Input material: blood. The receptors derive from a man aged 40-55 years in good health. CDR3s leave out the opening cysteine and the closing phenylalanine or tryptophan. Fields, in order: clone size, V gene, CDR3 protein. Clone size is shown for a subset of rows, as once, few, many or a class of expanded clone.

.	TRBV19	ASSYRGGSRAYGYT
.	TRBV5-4	ASSLGLAELPYEQY
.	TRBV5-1	ASRDTGARNTEAF
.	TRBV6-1	ASSEMTAETQY
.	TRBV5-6	ASSNSLSYGYT
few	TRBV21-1	ASSKVGGVPNTGELF
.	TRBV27	ATRQGVDQPQH
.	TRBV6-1	ASSETRTLSTDTQY
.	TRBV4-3	ASSQDPTGGNTGELF
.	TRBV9	ASSVDGREYNEQF
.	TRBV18	ASSLTASTDTQY
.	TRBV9	ASSTDSYSNQPQH
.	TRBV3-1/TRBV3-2	ASSPTGKSTDTQY
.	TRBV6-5	ASNMRMNTEAF
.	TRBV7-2	ASTRRGARQETQY
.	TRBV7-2	ASSFGGTRSYEQY
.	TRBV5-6	ASSLLTIRDRVVQETQY
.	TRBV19	ASSIDDRGGHT
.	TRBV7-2	ASSLRGEGRYNEQF
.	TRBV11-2	ASSKRTGDSYNEQF
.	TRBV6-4	ASPRESDLLSQPQH
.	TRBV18	ASSTTGGNTEAF
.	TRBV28	ASSWTGTNSPLH
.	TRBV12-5	ASGLVIGLTGNTEAF
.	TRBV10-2	ASRRDKPYEQY
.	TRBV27	ASSSSMNTEAF
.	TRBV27	ASSFGTGGSGELF
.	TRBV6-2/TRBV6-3	ASSYDSSGANVLT
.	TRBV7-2	ASSYLGDVYEQY
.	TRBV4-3	ASSQETEYEQY
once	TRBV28	AESGGGGYRSTGELF
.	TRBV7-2	ASSLEYAGSTLDTQY
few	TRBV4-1	ASRRQGAREKLF
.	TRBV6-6	ATQTAVLPYEQY
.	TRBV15	ATSRDSGALYEQY
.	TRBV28	ASSFRESSYEQY
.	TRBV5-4	ASSPGGYTDTQY
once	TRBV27	ASSSSGSFGYEQY
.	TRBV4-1	ASSQEPGSTYGYT
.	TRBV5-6	ASSFITAMNTEAF
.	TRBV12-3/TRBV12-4	ASSSLGEQF
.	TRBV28	ASSRGLAGDLYNEQF
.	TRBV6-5	ASSSQGSHSDQPQH
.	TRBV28	ASNPGQEDEQY
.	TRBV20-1	SASQLGHSNQPQH
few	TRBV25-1	ASGSSGGAYNEQF
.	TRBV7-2	ASSLRGGTLLRLF
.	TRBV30	AWSRGTGGAEAF
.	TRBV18	ASSPLGADTEAF
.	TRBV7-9	ASSRDLTTNEKLF
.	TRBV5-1	ASSEGQGNEQF
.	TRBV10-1	ASSDPSGVGIQY
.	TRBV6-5	ASSSTSGNTIY
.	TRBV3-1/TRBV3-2	ASSPGGRRDGYT
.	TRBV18	ASSPGRDRNEKLF
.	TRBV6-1	ASSEAHTVSYEQY
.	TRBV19	ASSQGTAPGY
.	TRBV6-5	ASQGLNSYEQY
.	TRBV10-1	ASSESPSLGTDTQY